This T cell receptor (beta chain) stems from a study of somatic mutations in cytotoxic T cells in rheumatoid arthritis. Turning to the study itself: Certain V beta antibody-stained T-cell populations, V beta1+ cells sequenced for TCRB among them, were flow-sorted to nearly 100% purity. Whole-study findings and limits: A single CD8+ clone exceeded 20% of CD8+ cells in about an eighth of the 65 patients.

Assay used: immunoSEQ multiplex PCR; TCRdb lists only in-frame clones, some missing. This table has 18,000 or so clones, 73% appearing once. The sample holds one count of this clone. The antigen is undetermined. V lost 6 bases and J 6 bases, leaving 14 bases between the germline ends. The V gene's germline CDR1 is MNHNS and CDR2 SASEGT. The CDR3 runs 13 residues. The chain recombines TRBV6-1 with TRBJ1-1; no firm D call. The sample taken for sequencing was CD8+ T cells sorted from blood. The sequence was obtained from a woman aged 55-75 years in good health. In DNA form, the CDR3 reads TGTGCCAGCAGAGAACGAGGCAACGCTGAAGCTTTCTTT. Translated: CASRERGNAEAFF.